The subject of this entry is one T cell receptor beta chain. The data originate from a study of blood T cell repertoires in COVID-19. Whole-study context: The United States, Italy and Spain provided the acute and convalescent COVID-19 samples. The analysed material was cDNA or gDNA that came from T cells, B-cell-depleted T cells, or PBMCs.

Measured with immunoSEQ multiplex PCR; TCRdb has only the in-frame clones, and not every one. The repertoire has 99,000 or so clones, about 91% of them found once; the top ten carry approximately 2%. With 3 bases clipped from V and 7 bases from J, the junction kept 7 bases outside the gene matches. Germline CDR1 is LGHDT and CDR2 is YNNKEL (reference sequence). The CDR3 runs 16 residues. Sample: peripheral blood. The chain has TRBV3-1 (or the pseudogene TRBV3-2) and TRBJ1-5; 12 bases are a match to TRBD1. The clonotype comes from a middle-aged man with COVID-19, enrolled during active disease. CDR3 amino acids: CASSHGGTGGGQPQHF. CDR3 DNA sequence: TGTGCCAGCAGCCATGGGGGGACAGGGGGCGGCCAGCCCCAGCATTTT.